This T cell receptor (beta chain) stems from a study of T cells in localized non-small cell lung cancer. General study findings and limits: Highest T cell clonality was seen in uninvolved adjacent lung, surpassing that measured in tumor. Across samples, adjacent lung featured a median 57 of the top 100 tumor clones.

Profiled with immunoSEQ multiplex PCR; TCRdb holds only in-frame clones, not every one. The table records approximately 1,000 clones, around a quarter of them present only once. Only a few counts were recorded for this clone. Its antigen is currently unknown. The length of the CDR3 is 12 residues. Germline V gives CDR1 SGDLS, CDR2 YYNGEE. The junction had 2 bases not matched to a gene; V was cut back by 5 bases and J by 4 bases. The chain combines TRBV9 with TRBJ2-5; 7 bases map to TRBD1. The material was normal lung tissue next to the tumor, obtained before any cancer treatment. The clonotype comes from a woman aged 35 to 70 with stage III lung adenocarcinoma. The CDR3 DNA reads TGTGCCAGCAGGAGGGGGCTAGAGACCCAGTACTTC. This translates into CASRRGLETQYF. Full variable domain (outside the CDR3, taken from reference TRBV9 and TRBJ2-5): DSGVTQTPKHLITATGQRVTLRCSPRSGDLSVYWYQQSLDQGLQFLIQYYNGEERAKGNILERFSAQQFPDLHSELNLSSLELGDSALYFCASRRGLETQYFGPGTRLLVL.